The next 20 T cell receptor beta chains were all read from a single sample in a study of cytomegalovirus exposure and HLA in healthy donors. PCR amplification relied on 60 Vbeta primers (plus 13 Jbeta primers). TCRdb's table, derived via immunoSEQ multiplex PCR, lists solely in-frame clones and lacks some. The sample has 120,000 or so clones; 80% are singletons. Sequenced material: PBMCs. These receptors all stem from a male donor in good health and CMV-seronegative.

The rearrangement joins TRBV7-2 to TRBJ2-7; D is perhaps TRBD2 (5 bases). CDR1 and CDR2 from the germline V gene are SGHTA and FQGNSA. The V and J ends lost 2 bases and 5 bases respectively, with 16 bases between them. This CDR3 contains 15 residues. CDR3 nucleotides: TGTGCCAGCAGCTTAAACGAGCGACCCGGGAACGAGCAGTACTTC. Its protein product is CASSLNERPGNEQYF.

The chain joins TRBV7-9 to TRBJ2-7; tentative D call: TRBD2 (6 bases). The CDR3 length is 14 residues. Looked up from germline, CDR1 is SEHNR and CDR2 is FQNEAQ (reference sequence). Trimming removed 4 bases at V and 2 bases at J, with 12 bases between. The DNA of the CDR3 is TGTGCCAGCAGCTCCGGGAGTCGACCCTACGAGCAGTACTTC. It codes for CASSSGSRPYEQYF.

V gene TRBV5-1 combines with J gene TRBJ1-1; 10 bases fit TRBD1. The CDR3 is made up of 18 amino acids. The V gene end was trimmed by 0 bases and the J gene end by 3 bases; junction bases not matched to a gene: 11. Germline CDR1 reads SGHRS; CDR2 reads YFSETQ. CDR3 amino acids: CASSLASGTGVGDTEAFF. The DNA for the CDR3 is TGCGCCAGCAGCTTGGCTTCCGGGACAGGGGTAGGGGACACTGAAGCTTTCTTT. The full variable domain, rest sourced from reference TRBV5-1 and TRBJ1-1, is KAGVTQTPRYLIKTRGQQVTLSCSPISGHRSVSWYQQTPGQGLQFLFEYFSETQRNKGNFPGRFSGRQFSNSRSEMNVSTLELGDSALYLCASSLASGTGVGDTEAFFGQGTRLTVV.

J is TRBJ2-7 and V is TRBV4-1; D not resolved. The germline CDR1 and CDR2 sequences are MGHRA and YSYEKL. Between the trimmed V and J ends, which lost 4 bases and 2 bases, there was a span of 9 bases. The CDR3 runs to 13 residues. The CDR3 spells CASSRLETYEQYF. CDR3 sequence (DNA): TGCGCCAGCAGCCGTTTAGAGACCTACGAGCAGTACTTC.

The chain employs TRBV19 and TRBJ2-3; D uncertain. This CDR3 region has 14 residues. V lost 4 bases and J lost 2, with 10 bases in between. Per the germline V gene, CDR1 is LNHDA and CDR2 is SQIVND (reference sequence). The CDR3 DNA reads TGTGCCAGTAGTACCCCCACAGACACAGATACGCAGTATTTT. It translates to CASSTPTDTDTQYF.

On this clone itself: At one of its ends the junction is not consistent with the germline gene, which may arise from a read error. The genes are TRBV7-9 and TRBJ1-1; 8 nucleotides agree with TRBD1. The germline V gene has CDR1 SEHNR and CDR2 FQNEAQ (reference sequence). The CDR3 is 14 residues long. The CDR3 sequence: CSSSPVQGATEAFF. The CDR3 bases are TGTTCCAGCAGCCCCGTGCAGGGGGCGACTGAAGCTTTCTTT.

The rearrangement uses TRBV18 and TRBJ1-1, with a possible D match to TRBD1 (6 bases). Germline loops: CDR1 KGHSH, CDR2 LQKENI. V lost 2 bases and J lost 8, with 15 bases in between. The CDR3 spans 14 residues. CDR3 in amino acids: CASSPYQGGGEAFF. The CDR3 DNA follows: TGTGCCAGCTCACCATACCAAGGGGGGGGAGAAGCTTTCTTT. The full variable domain, in which reference TRBV18 and TRBJ1-1 provide the parts outside the CDR3, is NAGVMQNPRHLVRRRGQEARLRCSPMKGHSHVYWYRQLPEEGLKFMVYLQKENIIDESGMPKERFSAEFPKEGPSILRIQQVVRGDSAAYFCASSPYQGGGEAFFGQGTRLTVV.

The chain carries TRBV6-1 and TRBJ1-5, with D unresolved. Germline V lookup: CDR1 MNHNS, CDR2 SASEGT. Trimming took 7 bases from V and 2 from J, leaving 9 bases between them. This CDR3 region has 13 residues. The CDR3 region has the DNA TGTGCCAGCATCGAGGCGGGCAATCAGCCCCAGCATTTT. It specifies CASIEAGNQPQHF.

About this clone itself: A junction end diverges from the germline sequence, so it may reflect a read error. This sequence joins TRBV6-4 and TRBJ2-6; D is perhaps TRBD1 (5 bases). CDR3 length equals 16 residues. CDR1 is MRHNA and CDR2 is SNTAGT in the germline V gene. CDR3 nucleotide sequence: TGTGCCAGCAGTGAGGTCGTGGGCGGTGGGGCCAACGGCCTGACTTTC. Its protein product is CASSEVVGGGANGLTF.

The V gene is TRBV5-1, the J gene TRBJ2-7; 10 positions match TRBD2. The CDR3 contains 14 residues. V lost 4 bases to trimming and J lost 2 bases; unmatched junction nucleotides: 3. Germline V gene data show CDR1 as SGHRS and CDR2 as YFSETQ. The CDR3 nucleotides are TGCGCCAGCAGCCGGACTAGCGGTGCCTACGAGCAGTACTTC. It yields the protein CASSRTSGAYEQYF.

The chain joins TRBV5-5 to TRBJ1-5; D unresolved. The CDR3 runs to 15 residues. The V end lost 5 bases, the J end lost 6 bases, and 18 bases lay between the germline ends. CDR1 SGHKS and CDR2 YYEKEE come from the germline V gene (reference sequence). CDR3 nucleotide sequence: TGTGCCAGCAGATTAAGGGAGTCGGCGGGTCAGCCCCAGCATTTT. Translated, it gives CASRLRESAGQPQHF.

This clone was counted between two and nine times. The rearrangement uses TRBV5-1 and TRBJ2-5; 10 bases match TRBD1. This CDR3 is 15 amino acids long. Per germline, CDR1 SGHRS and CDR2 YFSETQ. V gave up 0 bases and J gave up 5 bases; unmatched junction bases: 4. The CDR3 DNA sequence: TGCGCCAGCAGCTTGGTTCGGACAGGGGGTGAGACCCAGTACTTC. Residues: CASSLVRTGGETQYF. Based on the CDR3 plus reference TRBV5-1 and TRBJ2-5, the full variable domain is KAGVTQTPRYLIKTRGQQVTLSCSPISGHRSVSWYQQTPGQGLQFLFEYFSETQRNKGNFPGRFSGRQFSNSRSEMNVSTLELGDSALYLCASSLVRTGGETQYFGPGTRLLVL.

The rearrangement uses TRBV19 and TRBJ2-5; TRBD1 matches 9 bases. This CDR3 has 15 amino acids. Germline CDR1 and CDR2: LNHDA and SQIVND (reference sequence). The ends lost 5 bases at V and 0 bases at J; junction bases unmatched: 4. The CDR3 spells CASSVTGGYQETQYF. CDR3 sequence (DNA): TGTGCCAGTAGTGTGACAGGGGGGTACCAAGAGACCCAGTACTTC.

This chain uses TRBV9 with TRBJ2-1, with D perhaps TRBD1 (5 bases). The CDR3 length is 11 residues. Germline CDR1 and CDR2: SGDLS and YYNGEE. With 5 bases removed from V and 8 bases from J, the gap between germline ends came to 8 bases. CDR3 protein: CASRGAYEQFF. The CDR3 DNA is TGTGCCAGCAGAGGGGCGTATGAGCAGTTCTTC.

This clone was picked up a small number of times. J is TRBJ2-3 and V is TRBV30; TRBD2 matches at 7 bases. V dropped 5 bases and J dropped 4; count of bases not matched to a gene: 9. The length of the CDR3 is 14 residues. Germline CDR1 reads GTSNPN; CDR2 reads SVGIG (reference sequence). The CDR3 region has the DNA TGTGCCTGGGCCGGGGAGGGAGGTTCAGATACGCAGTATTTT. Protein: CAWAGEGGSDTQYF.

V usage is TRBV9 and J usage is TRBJ2-3, with 7 bases aligning to TRBD2. V lost 0 bases and J lost 12; bases outside the gene matches: 16. This CDR3 comprises 16 residues. CDR1 is SGDLS, CDR2 YYNGEE, per germline. DNA of the CDR3: TGTGCCAGCAGCGTAGTGGCGGGGGTAGGGCTTTTGTCCCAGTATTTT. Amino acid sequence: CASSVVAGVGLLSQYF.

This clone was seen only a few times. V is TRBV28 and J is TRBJ1-2, with D tentatively TRBD1 (6 bases). The CDR3 runs to 13 residues. Germline V gene lookup returns CDR1 MDHEN and CDR2 SYDVKM. Trimming removed 6 bases from V and 0 bases from J, with 8 bases in between. The CDR3 region is CASSRDTNYGYTF. In DNA, the CDR3 is TGTGCCAGCAGCCGGGACACTAACTATGGCTACACCTTC.

This clone was counted a single time. The chain links TRBV5-6 to TRBJ1-5; no firm D call. The CDR3 has 12 residues. The germline CDR1 and CDR2 sequences are SGHDT and YYEEEE. Trimming took 0 bases from V and 5 from J, leaving 3 bases between them. The DNA for the CDR3 is TGTGCCAGCAGCTTGGGAGATCAGCCCCAGCATTTT. Amino acid sequence: CASSLGDQPQHF.

The chain employs TRBV7-9 and TRBJ2-7, with a possible D match to TRBD2 (6 bases). This CDR3 has 15 amino acids. Trimming pared 1 base from V and 0 bases from J, leaving 10 bases between. The germline CDR1 and CDR2 sequences are SEHNR and FQNEAQ (reference sequence). DNA of the CDR3: TGTGCCAGCAGCTTAGGGGCGGGGAGCTCCTACGAGCAGTACTTC. Its translation is CASSLGAGSSYEQYF.

The chain is built from TRBV6-1 and TRBJ2-7; 8 bases fit TRBD1. CDR3 length equals 14 residues. Germline CDR1 and CDR2: MNHNS and SASEGT. After removal of 8 bases from V and 3 bases from J, the junction contained 9 bases not matched to a gene. The DNA for the CDR3 is TGTGCCAGCTCAACCAGGGGGCTGAGCTACGAGCAGTACTTC. This encodes CASSTRGLSYEQYF.